The 27 T cell receptor beta chains listed next were all sequenced from one sample in a study of T cells and Merkel cell carcinoma outcomes (dated by TCRdb to 2018 to 2020). The receptor library was made with the immunoSEQ multiplex PCR assay. Entries here come from immuneACCESS through TCRdb and include only in-frame sequences with V and J called. Some clones fail to appear in such tables; in the studies checked, an unresolved V gene covers under half of the shortfall, and the cause of the remainder is unknown. For this sample there are around 2,300 clones; 88% appear just once. The ten largest make up about 6.6% of the sample. Material for sequencing was tumor tissue from Merkel cell carcinoma. The receptors were gathered from a human donor with Merkel cell carcinoma.

The chain is built from TRBV11-2 and TRBJ1-1; D ambiguous. CDR3 length equals 14 residues. V lost 3 bases and J lost 1, with 9 bases in between. Germline V lookup: CDR1 SGHAT, CDR2 FQNNGV. The CDR3 loop reads CASSFPRQNTEAFF. In DNA form, the CDR3 reads TGTGCCAGCAGCTTTCCCAGACAGAACACTGAAGCTTTCTTT.

The chain couples TRBV7-3 to TRBJ2-4; D remains ambiguous. CDR1 and CDR2 from the germline V gene are SGHTA and FQGTGA. This CDR3 is 13 amino acids long. Trimming took 0 bases from V and 8 from J, leaving 8 bases between them. CDR3 in amino acids: CASSLTALDIQYF. Written as DNA, the CDR3 is TGTGCCAGCAGCTTAACGGCCTTGGACATTCAGTACTTC.

The rearrangement uses TRBV5-1 and TRBJ2-1; the match to TRBD1 covers 10 bases. Unmatched junction bases numbered 9, after V lost 0 bases and J lost 0 bases. This CDR3 region has 19 residues. Germline V CDR1 and CDR2: SGHRS, YFSETQ. CDR3 DNA: TGCGCCAGCAGCTTGGTAGGGACAGGGGCCGTCAGCTCCTACAATGAGCAGTTCTTC. Translated, it gives CASSLVGTGAVSSYNEQFF.

The gene calls are TRBV19 and TRBJ2-1; 9 positions agree with TRBD2. V trimming: 6 bases; J trimming: 4 bases; junction bases outside the gene matches: 7. Germline CDR1 is LNHDA and CDR2 is SQIVND (reference sequence). The CDR3 consists of 15 residues. CDR3 coding DNA: TGTGCCAGTAGATGGCGGGAGGGCCCGTACAATGAGCAGTTCTTC. This codes for CASRWREGPYNEQFF.

This sequence joins TRBV18 and TRBJ2-1; TRBD1 matches at 11 bases. The CDR3 runs 16 residues. Germline V gene data show CDR1 as KGHSH and CDR2 as LQKENI. V shed 3 bases and J 6 bases; nucleotides not matched to a gene: 7. The CDR3, as DNA: TGTGCCAGCTCACCTCTGGACAGGGGGCAGGTCAATGAGCAGTTCTTC. Amino acid sequence: CASSPLDRGQVNEQFF.

The chain couples TRBV7-9 to TRBJ2-1; tentative D call: TRBD2 (6 bases). CDR3 length: 18 amino acids. V gave up 2 bases and J gave up 0 bases, with 17 bases separating them. Germline lookup yields CDR1 SEHNR and CDR2 FQNEAQ (reference sequence). The CDR3 loop is CASSLLRPSGSSYNEQFF. The CDR3 region has the DNA TGTGCCAGCAGCTTACTTCGCCCTTCCGGGAGCTCCTACAATGAGCAGTTCTTC.

CDR3 protein: CASSVGQDHEQFF. DNA of the CDR3: TGTGCCAGCAGTGTCGGCCAGGACCATGAGCAGTTCTTC. The rearrangement joins TRBV6-1 to TRBJ2-1; no clear D. The CDR3 spans 13 residues. Germline lookup yields CDR1 MNHNS and CDR2 SASEGT. The V end lost 4 bases, the J end lost 8 bases, and 12 bases lay between the germline ends.

V usage is TRBV4-2 and J usage is TRBJ2-3; D perhaps matches TRBD2 (6 bases). The CDR3 sequence is 18 residues long. Germline CDR1 LGHNA, CDR2 YNFKEQ. V was cut by 1 base and J by 4 bases, with 21 bases left in between. The CDR3 is CASSQGTRDSLWADTQYF. CDR3 coding DNA: TGTGCCAGCAGCCAAGGGACCCGGGACTCCTTATGGGCAGATACGCAGTATTTT.

The chain's CDR3 is CSVETVHEQFF. The DNA for the CDR3 is TGCAGCGTTGAAACAGTACATGAGCAGTTCTTC. The chain employs TRBV29-1 and TRBJ2-1; D not certain. V was shortened by 2 bases and J by 8 bases, with 7 bases between the two germline ends. This CDR3 contains 11 residues. Germline-derived CDR1 and CDR2 are SQVTM and ANQGSEA.

V gene TRBV7-2 combines with J gene TRBJ2-2, with TRBD2 matching 7 bases. With 3 bases clipped from V and 2 bases from J, the junction kept 6 bases outside the gene matches. The CDR3 is made up of 16 amino acids. Germline CDR1 SGHTA, CDR2 FQGNSA. CDR3 residues: CASSLRLAVNTGELFF. The CDR3 coding sequence is TGTGCCAGCAGCTTGCGGCTAGCGGTTAACACCGGGGAGCTGTTTTTT.

The chain joins TRBV27 to TRBJ1-2, with D unresolved. Per the germline V gene, CDR1 is MNHEY and CDR2 is SMNVEV (reference sequence). The CDR3 covers 13 residues. With 3 bases removed from V and 4 bases from J, the gap between germline ends came to 9 bases. Here the CDR3 reads CASSFLASYGYTF. As DNA, the CDR3 is TGTGCCAGCAGTTTCCTGGCGTCCTATGGCTACACCTTC.

The gene calls are TRBV5-1 and TRBJ1-2; D remains unclear. This CDR3 has 13 amino acids. Germline CDR1 SGHRS, CDR2 YFSETQ. Trimming stripped 1 base from V and 8 bases from J, with 12 bases between. The CDR3 region is CASSLWQAGGYTF. The CDR3 region has the DNA TGCGCCAGCAGCTTGTGGCAGGCGGGGGGCTACACCTTC.

The V gene is TRBV11-3, the J gene TRBJ2-5, with D unclear. The CDR3 extends over 13 amino acids. Germline CDR1 SGHNT, CDR2 YENEEA. As DNA, the CDR3 is TGTGCTAGCCGCAACGGACCCGGGGAGACCCAGTACTTC. The encoded protein is CASRNGPGETQYF.

This chain joins TRBV7-6 and TRBJ2-1; 7 nucleotides line up with TRBD2. The CDR3 runs to 15 residues. Unmatched junction bases numbered 4, after V lost 1 base and J lost 4 bases. From germline, CDR1 is SGHVS and CDR2 FNYEAQ. As DNA, the CDR3 is TGTGCCAGCAGCTTAGAACTAGCGCTTTACAATGAGCAGTTCTTC. Translated, it gives CASSLELALYNEQFF. Filled out from reference TRBV7-6 and TRBJ2-1, the complete variable domain reads GAGVSQSPRYKVTKRGQDVALRCDPISGHVSLYWYRQALGQGPEFLTYFNYEAQQDKSGLPNDRFSAERPEGSISTLTIQRTEQRDSAMYRCASSLELALYNEQFFGPGTRLTVL.

This chain connects TRBV7-9 to TRBJ2-2; D not certain. This CDR3 has 13 residues. Trimming stripped 8 bases from V and 7 bases from J, with 14 bases between. Germline assignment: CDR1 SEHNR and CDR2 FQNEAQ (reference sequence). CDR3 amino acids: CASSDARLGELFF. The CDR3 DNA reads TGTGCCAGCTCAGACGCCAGGCTCGGGGAGCTGTTTTTT.

Of note for this clone: At one end, the junction sequence differs from germline, possibly due to a read error. The sample holds other DNA sequences that translate to the same CDR3. The chain is built from TRBV2 and TRBJ2-7; D is ambiguous. The CDR3 runs to 13 residues. Germline assignment: CDR1 SNHLY and CDR2 FYNNEI. The CDR3 nucleotides are TGTGCCAGCAGGGCAGGATTGTCCTACGAGCAGTACTTT. It is translated as CASRAGLSYEQYF.

The gene calls are TRBV5-1 and TRBJ1-2; D gene uncertain. V was clipped by 0 bases and J by 7 bases, with 7 bases between them. Germline V gives CDR1 SGHRS, CDR2 YFSETQ. The CDR3 is made up of 12 amino acids. CDR3 residues: CASSLGEGGYTF. In nucleotides, the CDR3 is TGCGCCAGCAGCTTGGGAGAGGGTGGCTACACCTTC.

To note about this clone: An end of the junction does not agree with germline; a read error may underlie this. The chain couples TRBV2 to TRBJ1-3; TRBD1 might be the D (5 bases). Germline assignment: CDR1 SNHLY and CDR2 FYNNEI. The CDR3 covers 15 residues. The DNA for the CDR3 is TGTGTCAGCAAAGTGCAGGGACTCTCTGGAAACACCATATATTTT. Amino acid sequence: CVSKVQGLSGNTIYF.

The DNA for the CDR3 is TGTGCCAGCAGCTTCTCCTACGAGCAGTACTTC. Protein product: CASSFSYEQYF. The chain uses TRBV5-6 and TRBJ2-7; D unresolved. This CDR3 spans 11 amino acids. V was clipped by 2 bases and J by 0 bases, with 0 bases between them. CDR1 is SGHDT, CDR2 YYEEEE, per germline.

V gene TRBV18 combines with J gene TRBJ1-2; D may be TRBD1 (5 bases). The CDR3 totals 16 residues. Trimming removed 5 bases at V and 3 bases at J, with 19 bases between. Germline V lookup: CDR1 KGHSH, CDR2 LQKENI. DNA of the CDR3: TGTGCCAGCTCAGCTAAAACCATAGGGGTACACTATGGCTACACCTTC. Amino acids: CASSAKTIGVHYGYTF.

This clone was seen only a few times. The chain couples TRBV2 to TRBJ2-7; TRBD1 agrees at 7 bases. CDR1 and CDR2 from the germline V gene are SNHLY and FYNNEI. V was clipped by 4 bases and J by 5 bases; unmatched bases: 8. The CDR3 runs 14 residues. The DNA of the CDR3 is TGTGCCAGCAGTGGTCGAGACAGGGTGCACGAGCAGTACTTC. Translation: CASSGRDRVHEQYF.

J is TRBJ1-2 and V is TRBV5-1; D ambiguous. The germline V and J ends were trimmed by 0 bases and 5 bases, with 14 bases remaining between them. This CDR3 has 15 residues. Germline assignment: CDR1 SGHRS and CDR2 YFSETQ. CDR3: CASSLVYDIEYGYTF. As DNA, the CDR3 is TGCGCCAGCAGCTTGGTTTACGATATTGAATATGGCTACACCTTC.

Note on this clone: This CDR3 is also generated by other DNA sequences in the sample. The gene calls are TRBV5-6 and TRBJ2-1, with D perhaps assigned TRBD1 or TRBD2 (5 bases each). Germline CDR1 reads SGHDT; CDR2 reads YYEEEE. The V end lost 4 bases, the J end lost 9 bases, and 17 bases lay between the germline ends. The CDR3 extends over 14 amino acids. This chain's CDR3 is CASSPGTFRGEQFF. CDR3 nucleotides: TGTGCCAGCAGCCCGGGGACCTTTCGGGGTGAGCAGTTCTTC.

The rearrangement links TRBV5-4 to TRBJ2-1; D is possibly TRBD1 (6 bases). This CDR3 region has 13 residues. Germline V gives CDR1 SGHNT, CDR2 YYREEE (reference sequence). Trimming cost V 1 base and J 9 bases, with 11 bases left between them. CDR3 nucleotide sequence: TGTGCCAGCAGCTTGAGGACAGCGAGTGAGCAGTTCTTC. Residues: CASSLRTASEQFF.

This clone was seen just once. The CDR3 reads CSVEGGVGYTF. CDR3 bases: TGCAGCGTTGAAGGAGGGGTCGGCTACACCTTC. The J gene is TRBJ1-2, the V gene TRBV29-1; tentative D call: TRBD1 (5 bases). CDR1 is SQVTM, CDR2 ANQGSEA, per germline. The CDR3 contains 11 residues. The germline V and J ends were trimmed by 1 base and 8 bases, with 8 bases remaining between them.

The gene calls are TRBV27 and TRBJ2-1, with D unresolved. The CDR3 runs 13 residues. V was clipped by 7 bases and J by 13 bases, with 20 bases between them. Germline CDR1 and CDR2: MNHEY and SMNVEV (reference sequence). CDR3 in amino acids: CASTSQITQAQFF. The CDR3, as DNA: TGTGCCAGCACCTCTCAGATAACTCAAGCACAGTTCTTC.

CDR3 sequence reads: CASSPRQGNQPQHF. CDR3 DNA sequence: TGTGCCAGCTCACCAAGGCAGGGAAATCAGCCCCAGCATTTT. The chain links TRBV18 to TRBJ1-5; the D gene is possibly TRBD1 (5 bases). The length of the CDR3 is 14 residues. CDR1 and CDR2 from the germline V gene are KGHSH and LQKENI. With 2 bases removed from V and 4 bases from J, the gap between germline ends came to 9 bases. Full variable domain (rest looked up from reference TRBV18 and TRBJ1-5): NAGVMQNPRHLVRRRGQEARLRCSPMKGHSHVYWYRQLPEEGLKFMVYLQKENIIDESGMPKERFSAEFPKEGPSILRIQQVVRGDSAAYFCASSPRQGNQPQHFGDGTRLSIL.